This T cell receptor beta chain came from a study of OX40 agonist ivuxolimab in advanced cancers. In the study overall: The diagnoses of dose-escalation patients were hepatocellular carcinoma, melanoma, renal cell or head and neck cancer.

This CDR3 has 17 residues. V shed 1 base and J 4 bases; nucleotides not matched to a gene: 7. Germline CDR1 SGHDN, CDR2 FVKESK. Method: immunoSEQ multiplex PCR; TCRdb's copy keeps in-frame clones and lacks some. The data contain 77,000 or so clones, 90% to 95% of them singletons. The sequencing used CD4+ or CD8+ T cells sorted from blood, collected in a trial of the OX40 agonist ivuxolimab. V usage is TRBV14 and J usage is TRBJ2-6; 7 bases match TRBD1. This clonotype was sampled from an adult with an advanced solid tumor such as melanoma, head and neck, liver or kidney cancer. The CDR3 region has the DNA TGTGCCAGCAGCCAAGGGACAAGGGGGCCCGGGGCCAACGTCCTGACTTTC. As protein: CASSQGTRGPGANVLTF. Complete variable domain (other parts from reference TRBV14 and TRBJ2-6): EAGVTQFPSHSVIEKGQTVTLRCDPISGHDNLYWYRRVMGKEIKFLLHFVKESKQDESGMPNNRFLAERTGGTYSTLKVQPAELEDSGVYFCASSQGTRGPGANVLTFGAGSRLTVL.